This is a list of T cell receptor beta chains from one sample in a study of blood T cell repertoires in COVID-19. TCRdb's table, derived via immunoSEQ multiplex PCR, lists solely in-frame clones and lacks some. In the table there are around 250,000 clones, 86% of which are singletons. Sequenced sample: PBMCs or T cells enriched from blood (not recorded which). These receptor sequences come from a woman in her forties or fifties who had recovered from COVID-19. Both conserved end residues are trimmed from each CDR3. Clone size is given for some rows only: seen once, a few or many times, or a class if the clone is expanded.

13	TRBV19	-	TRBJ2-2	ASSMSQHNTGELF
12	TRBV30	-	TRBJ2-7	AWSGDRSSYEQY
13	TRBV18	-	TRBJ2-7	ASSPQGQGAYEQY
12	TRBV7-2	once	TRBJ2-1	ASRDYRDTHEQF
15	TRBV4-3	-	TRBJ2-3	ASSQDQASGPLDTQY
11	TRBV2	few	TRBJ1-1	ARTAPGGTEAF
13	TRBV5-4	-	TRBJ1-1	ASSTGQLMNTEAF
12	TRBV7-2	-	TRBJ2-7	ASNPMTGTYEQY
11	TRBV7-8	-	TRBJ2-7	ASSRTGSSEQY
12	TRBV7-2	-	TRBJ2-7	ASSLTSGSYEQY
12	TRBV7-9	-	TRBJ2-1	ASSLKPVYNEQF
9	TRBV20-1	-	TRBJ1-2	SASGLWGYT
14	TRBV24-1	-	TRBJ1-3	ATSDLRQGCRNTIY
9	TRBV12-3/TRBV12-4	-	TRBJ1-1	ASSSAGEAF
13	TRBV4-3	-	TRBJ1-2	ASSHTRTGARGYT
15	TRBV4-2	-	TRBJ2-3	ASSQVAGGTSTDTQY
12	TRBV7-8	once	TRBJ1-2	ASSSRDTAYGYT
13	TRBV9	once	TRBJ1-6	ASSVGERYNSPLH
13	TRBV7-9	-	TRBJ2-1	ASSPYRGGIDEQF
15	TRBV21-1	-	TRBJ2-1	ASSKEGLAVSYNEQF
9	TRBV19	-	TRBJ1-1	ASSRGTEAF
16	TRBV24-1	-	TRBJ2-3	ATSDRRALAGRTDTQY
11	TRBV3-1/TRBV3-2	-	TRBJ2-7	ASSQDRREQQY
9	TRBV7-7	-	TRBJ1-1	ATSQGPEAF
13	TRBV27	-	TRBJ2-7	ASGRRREGSYEQY
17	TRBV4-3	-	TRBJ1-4	ASSQEPDRGRQSNEKLF
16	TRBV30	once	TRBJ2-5	AWSVGASGRVVWETQY
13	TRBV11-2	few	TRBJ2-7	ASSEDERASLEQY
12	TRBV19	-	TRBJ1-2	ASSTDRVGYGYT
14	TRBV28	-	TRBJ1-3	ASSLIGAGYGNTIY
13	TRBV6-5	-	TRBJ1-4	ASSYHYGQGASLF
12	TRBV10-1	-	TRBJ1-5	ASSEGAAGQPQH
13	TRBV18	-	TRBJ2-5	ASSPGTGGGETQY
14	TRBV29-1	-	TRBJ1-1	SVEGHRRTGQGGAF
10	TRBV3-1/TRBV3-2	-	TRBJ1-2	ASSSRGYGYT
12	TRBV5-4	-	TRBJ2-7	ASSLGAGTYEQY
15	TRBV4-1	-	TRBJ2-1	ASSQGLRGQGNNEQF
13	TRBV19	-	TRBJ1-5	ASSSLFYSNQPQH
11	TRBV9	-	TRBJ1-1	ASSPSGPIEAF
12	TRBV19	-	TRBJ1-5	ASRRQGPGQPQH
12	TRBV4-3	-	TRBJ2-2	ASSHFPGGGELF
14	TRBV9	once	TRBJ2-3	ASSVVAGAVADTQY
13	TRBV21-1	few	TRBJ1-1	ASSKNRGRRTEAF
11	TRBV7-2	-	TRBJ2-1	ASSYDGNGEQF
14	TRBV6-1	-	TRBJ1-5	ASSEGNRGIAQPQH
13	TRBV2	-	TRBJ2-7	ASSDSPGGQYEQY
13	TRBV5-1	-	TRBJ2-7	ASSTRQGATYEQY